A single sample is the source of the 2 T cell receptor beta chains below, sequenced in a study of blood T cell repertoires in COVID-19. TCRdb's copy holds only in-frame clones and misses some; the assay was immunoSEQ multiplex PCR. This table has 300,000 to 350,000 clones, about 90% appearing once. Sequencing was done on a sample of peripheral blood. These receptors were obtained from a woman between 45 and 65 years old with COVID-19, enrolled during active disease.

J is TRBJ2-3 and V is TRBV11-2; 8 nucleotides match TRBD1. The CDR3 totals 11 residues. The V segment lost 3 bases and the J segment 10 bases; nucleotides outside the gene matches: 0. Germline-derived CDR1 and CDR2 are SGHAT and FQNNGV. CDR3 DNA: TGTGCCAGCAGCTTGGACAGGGCGCAGTATTTT. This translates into CASSLDRAQYF.

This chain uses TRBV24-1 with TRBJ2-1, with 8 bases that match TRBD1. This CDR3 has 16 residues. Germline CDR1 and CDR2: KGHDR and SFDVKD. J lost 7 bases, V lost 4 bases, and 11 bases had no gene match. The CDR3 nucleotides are TGTGCCACCAGTGACTCGGACAGGGTGAAAATGAATGAGCAGTTCTTC. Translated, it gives CATSDSDRVKMNEQFF.